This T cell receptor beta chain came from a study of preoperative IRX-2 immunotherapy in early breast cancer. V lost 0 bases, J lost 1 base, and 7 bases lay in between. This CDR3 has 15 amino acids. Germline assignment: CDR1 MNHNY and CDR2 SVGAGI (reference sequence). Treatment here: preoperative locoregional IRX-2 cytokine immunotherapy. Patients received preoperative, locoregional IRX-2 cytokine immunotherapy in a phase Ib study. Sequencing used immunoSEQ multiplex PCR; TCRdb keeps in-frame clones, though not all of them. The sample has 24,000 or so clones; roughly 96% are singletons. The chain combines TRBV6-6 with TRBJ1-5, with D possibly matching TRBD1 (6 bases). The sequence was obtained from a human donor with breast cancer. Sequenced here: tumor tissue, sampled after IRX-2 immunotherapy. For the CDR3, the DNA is TGTGCCAGCAGTTACTCTGGACAGAGCAATCAGCCCCAGCATTTT. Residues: CASSYSGQSNQPQHF.